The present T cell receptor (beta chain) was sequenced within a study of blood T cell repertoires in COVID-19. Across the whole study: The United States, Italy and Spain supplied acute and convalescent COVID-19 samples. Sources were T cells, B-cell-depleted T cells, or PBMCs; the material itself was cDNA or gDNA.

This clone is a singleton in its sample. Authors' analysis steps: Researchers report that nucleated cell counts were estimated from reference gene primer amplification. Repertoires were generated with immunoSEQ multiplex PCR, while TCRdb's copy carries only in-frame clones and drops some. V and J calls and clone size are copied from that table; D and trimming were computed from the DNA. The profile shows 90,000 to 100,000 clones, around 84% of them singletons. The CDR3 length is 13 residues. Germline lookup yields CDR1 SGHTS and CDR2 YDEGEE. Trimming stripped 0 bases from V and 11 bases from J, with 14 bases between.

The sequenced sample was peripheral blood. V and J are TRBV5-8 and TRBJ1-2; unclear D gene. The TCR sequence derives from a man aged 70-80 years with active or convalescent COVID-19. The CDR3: CASSLGGVERYTF. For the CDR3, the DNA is TGTGCCAGCAGCTTGGGCGGGGTGGAGCGGTACACCTTC.